A single T cell receptor (beta chain) is shown here with its context. CDR3 size: 17 residues. Germline V lookup: CDR1 LNHDA, CDR2 SQIVND (reference sequence). The V and J ends lost 6 bases and 7 bases respectively, with 27 bases between them. 60 Vbeta and 13 Jbeta primers were used in PCR. The assay was immunoSEQ multiplex PCR, and TCRdb's table has in-frame clones only and misses some. The sample yields 170,000 or so clones, 75% to 90% seen once. The data stem from a study of cytomegalovirus exposure and HLA in healthy donors. Sequenced input: PBMCs. The chain links TRBV19 to TRBJ1-2; D gene ambiguous. The clonotype was recovered from a boy between 5 and 17 years old in good health and CMV-seronegative. The CDR3 sequence: CASRIWRLSEAHVGYTF. DNA for the CDR3: TGTGCCAGTAGAATTTGGCGGCTATCGGAGGCCCATGTTGGCTACACCTTC.